This TCR beta chain originates from a study of T cells in Graves' hyperthyroidism and ophthalmopathy. Researchers defined stable Graves' hyperthyroidism as no ophthalmopathy progression within 18 months. Hyperthyroidism in the patients, aged 18 to 65, was newly diagnosed and under 2 months in duration. RNA transcripts gave rise to amplified TCR beta CDR3 regions. The HTBI primer set was used in a first-round RT-PCR of the TCR CDR3. TCRdb used MiXCR to reprocess the multiplex PCR reads, holding one entry per CDR3 protein. The sample includes roughly 700,000 distinct CDR3 sequences, 11% to 15% of them seen just once. The CDR3 runs 13 residues. V shed 10 bases and J shed 0 bases, with 13 bases lying between them.

The chain recombines TRBV12-3 or TRBV12-4 with TRBJ2-7; D is undetermined. Sequencing input: blood. The receptor was isolated from a woman aged 18-30 years with Graves' hyperthyroidism. The CDR3 DNA reads TGTGCCACCGGCCGCGGCAACTCCTACGAGCAGTACTTC. Its translation is CATGRGNSYEQYF.